The 27 T cell receptor beta chains below all came from one sample that was sequenced in a study of shared clonotypes between healthy human individuals. TCRdb keeps only in-frame clones here, not all; method: immunoSEQ multiplex PCR. The data hold about a million clones, with 70% to 85% observed a single time. Sequencing was performed on memory CD4+ T cells sorted from blood. The sample's subset: CD45RA-negative fraction. Receptor source: a man in his late teens or twenties in good health.

V gene TRBV30 combines with J gene TRBJ2-7, with unresolved D. The germline V gene encodes CDR1 GTSNPN and CDR2 SVGIG (reference sequence). Trimming removed 5 bases at V and 2 bases at J, with 10 bases between. This CDR3 spans 12 amino acids. The CDR3 DNA is TGTGCCTGGCAACAGAGCACCTACGAGCAGTACTTC. Amino acids: CAWQQSTYEQYF.

A word on this clone: The same CDR3 can be traced to other DNA sequences in this sample. V and J are TRBV5-1 and TRBJ2-3, with TRBD2 matching over 10 bases. V lost 4 bases to trimming and J lost 4 bases; unmatched junction nucleotides: 3. This CDR3 contains 14 residues. CDR1 SGHRS and CDR2 YFSETQ come from the germline V gene. The CDR3 sequence: CASSEGTSADTQYF. The CDR3 DNA is TGCGCCAGCAGCGAGGGGACTAGCGCAGATACGCAGTATTTT.

The chain links TRBV7-6 to TRBJ2-5, with 7 bases lining up with TRBD1. CDR1 SGHVS and CDR2 FNYEAQ come from the germline V gene. The length of the CDR3 is 14 residues. The J segment lost 5 bases and the V segment lost 4 bases, leaving 7 bases of the junction unmatched. DNA of the CDR3: TGTGCCAGCAGCTATTTGACAGGGAAGGAGACCCAGTACTTC. It translates to CASSYLTGKETQYF.

The CDR3 is CAISELKGQSSEQFF. The CDR3 nucleotides read TGTGCCATCAGTGAGTTAAAGGGACAAAGCTCAGAGCAGTTCTTC. V gene TRBV10-3 combines with J gene TRBJ2-1, with D perhaps matching TRBD1 (6 bases). Germline CDR1 ENHRY, CDR2 SYGVKD. V was shortened by 1 base and J by 10 bases, with 17 bases between the two germline ends. The CDR3 runs to 15 residues.

V is TRBV4-3 and J is TRBJ2-7; D may be TRBD1 (6 bases). Trimming took off 0 bases at V and 3 bases at J, with 12 bases between the two ends. CDR3 length: 15 residues. Looked up from germline, CDR1 is LGHNA and CDR2 is YSLEER. As DNA, the CDR3 is TGCGCCAGCAGCCAAGATGTTAACAGGGACTACGAGCAGTACTTC. This sequence encodes CASSQDVNRDYEQYF.

The rearrangement joins TRBV7-6 to TRBJ2-3; D unresolved. The germline V and J ends were trimmed by 0 bases and 4 bases, with 8 bases remaining between them. The CDR3 covers 14 residues. The germline gives CDR1 SGHVS, CDR2 FNYEAQ. In DNA, the CDR3 is TGTGCCAGCAGCTTAGCGCCTTCCCCAGATACGCAGTATTTT. This codes for CASSLAPSPDTQYF.

The chain has TRBV5-1 and TRBJ2-3; D is perhaps TRBD1 (5 bases). Germline V gene data show CDR1 as SGHRS and CDR2 as YFSETQ. This CDR3 has 13 amino acids. V dropped 3 bases and J dropped 4 bases, with 9 bases sitting between them. DNA for the CDR3: TGCGCCAGCAGCTCCAGGGTGTCAGATACGCAGTATTTT. This codes for CASSSRVSDTQYF. Full variable domain (missing parts from reference TRBV5-1 and TRBJ2-3): KAGVTQTPRYLIKTRGQQVTLSCSPISGHRSVSWYQQTPGQGLQFLFEYFSETQRNKGNFPGRFSGRQFSNSRSEMNVSTLELGDSALYLCASSSRVSDTQYFGPGTRLTVL.

This sequence joins TRBV27 and TRBJ2-3; D perhaps matches TRBD2 (5 bases). Germline V gene data show CDR1 as MNHEY and CDR2 as SMNVEV (reference sequence). This CDR3 region has 16 residues. V shed 5 bases and J shed 0 bases, with 15 bases lying between them. CDR3 amino acids: CASSQPLPGSTDTQYF. The CDR3 DNA sequence: TGTGCCAGCAGTCAGCCCCTCCCGGGAAGCACAGATACGCAGTATTTT.

The V call is TRBV6-5, the J call TRBJ1-5, with D perhaps TRBD1 (5 bases). V was pared by 6 bases and J by 0 bases, with 12 bases between. This CDR3 contains 15 residues. CDR1 and CDR2 (germline): MNHEY, SVGAGI. CDR3: CASRAGSNSNQPQHF. CDR3 nucleotide sequence: TGTGCCAGCAGGGCAGGGAGCAATAGCAATCAGCCCCAGCATTTT.

The chain recombines TRBV6-4 with TRBJ1-1; a possible D gene is TRBD1 (6 bases). V was clipped by 3 bases and J by 4 bases, with 12 bases between them. The CDR3 has 14 residues. Per the germline V gene, CDR1 is MRHNA and CDR2 is SNTAGT. CDR3 sequence reads: CASSEQGLSTEAFF. CDR3 coding DNA: TGTGCCAGCAGTGAGCAGGGGTTGAGCACTGAAGCTTTCTTT.

About this clone itself: The CDR3 does not close with the conserved phenylalanine or tryptophan, likely indicating a read error. The limits of the CDR3 on the DNA are not certain, so only TCRdb's listed CDR3 is given. V usage is TRBV20-1 and J usage is TRBJ1-1. The CDR3 is 9 residues long, ends included. Looked up from germline, CDR1 is DFQATT and CDR2 is SNEGSKA (reference sequence). CDR3 region: CSARDSPRI.

This chain links TRBV5-6 with TRBJ1-6; weak D call: TRBD1 (5 bases). V was pared by 4 bases and J by 1 base, with 12 bases between. This CDR3 is 16 amino acids long. CDR1 and CDR2 (germline): SGHDT, YYEEEE. CDR3 region: CASSKDGGSYNSPLHF. The CDR3, as DNA: TGTGCCAGCAGCAAGGATGGGGGGTCCTATAATTCACCCCTCCACTTT.

Notes on this clone: The junction and the germline gene differ at one end; a read error may be behind it. The rearrangement joins TRBV5-6 to TRBJ2-7; D might be TRBD2 (6 bases). The CDR3 extends over 14 amino acids. The germline V gene has CDR1 SGHDT and CDR2 YYEEEE. This chain's CDR3 is CASSPDTSSFEQYF. The CDR3 region has the DNA TGTGCCAGCAGCCCGGATACTAGCTCCTTCGAGCAGTACTTC.

J is TRBJ1-6 and V is TRBV11-2; weak D call: TRBD1 (5 bases). The CDR3 is 15 residues long. Between the trimmed V and J ends, which lost 6 bases and 7 bases, there was a span of 16 bases. CDR1 SGHAT and CDR2 FQNNGV come from the germline V gene. CDR3 sequence (DNA): TGTGCCAGCAGACCCACCCGGGGCGCAAATTCACCCCTCCACTTT. This codes for CASRPTRGANSPLHF.

The gene calls are TRBV18 and TRBJ2-6; perhaps D is TRBD1 or TRBD2 (5 bases each). Deletions cut 8 bases from V and 0 bases from J, with 11 bases between. The CDR3 contains 15 residues. The germline gives CDR1 KGHSH, CDR2 LQKENI. The chain's CDR3 is CASRYGASGANVLTF. The CDR3 coding sequence is TGTGCCAGCCGGTACGGGGCCTCTGGGGCCAACGTCCTGACTTTC.

J is TRBJ2-5 and V is TRBV10-3; D could derive from TRBD1 or TRBD2 (5 bases each). The CDR3 is 15 amino acids. V lost 10 bases to trimming and J lost 5 bases, with 23 bases between them. CDR1 and CDR2 (germline): ENHRY, SYGVKD. This CDR3 reads CATLLGTGMVETQYF. CDR3 in DNA: TGTGCCACCCTCCTAGGGACGGGGATGGTGGAGACCCAGTACTTC.

Comment on this clone: The sample carries other DNA sequences with the same CDR3. The chain carries TRBV5-1 and TRBJ1-1; a weak D match, TRBD1 (5 bases). The CDR3 extends over 12 amino acids. Germline V gives CDR1 SGHRS, CDR2 YFSETQ. Deletions cut 8 bases from V and 0 bases from J, with 8 bases between. The chain's CDR3 is CASGTVNTEAFF. The CDR3 DNA sequence: TGCGCCAGTGGGACGGTGAACACTGAAGCTTTCTTT. The whole variable domain, remainder taken from reference TRBV5-1 and TRBJ1-1, is KAGVTQTPRYLIKTRGQQVTLSCSPISGHRSVSWYQQTPGQGLQFLFEYFSETQRNKGNFPGRFSGRQFSNSRSEMNVSTLELGDSALYLCASGTVNTEAFFGQGTRLTVV.

The rearrangement uses TRBV18 and TRBJ2-7; D gene ambiguous. CDR3 size: 12 residues. V was trimmed by 1 base and J by 6 bases, leaving 7 bases between them. Germline V lookup: CDR1 KGHSH, CDR2 LQKENI. The CDR3 spells CASSPQQAEQYF. The CDR3 coding sequence is TGTGCCAGCTCACCACAGCAAGCCGAGCAGTACTTC.

In DNA form, the CDR3 reads TGTGCCAGCAGTCTTCGACGGGCCGGGGACACTGAAGCTTTCTTT. This gives the protein CASSLRRAGDTEAFF. The chain has TRBV6-1 and TRBJ1-1; D is undetermined. This CDR3 has 15 amino acids. Germline CDR1 reads MNHNS; CDR2 reads SASEGT. V lost 5 bases to trimming and J lost 3 bases, with 16 bases between them.

V usage is TRBV6-6 and J usage is TRBJ1-5; D unclear. CDR1 and CDR2 (germline): MNHNY, SVGAGI (reference sequence). This CDR3 has 16 amino acids. The V end lost 0 bases, the J end lost 2 bases, and 11 bases lay between the germline ends. Written as DNA, the CDR3 is TGTGCCAGCAGTTACTCAGGAGGTCGGGGCAATCAGCCCCAGCATTTT. This codes for CASSYSGGRGNQPQHF.

The chain carries TRBV30 and TRBJ1-1; 7 bases align to TRBD1. The CDR3 runs to 11 residues. V shed 8 bases, J shed 2 bases, and the junction held 2 bases outside the gene matches. Per the germline V gene, CDR1 is GTSNPN and CDR2 is SVGIG (reference sequence). The CDR3 DNA sequence: TGTGCCGGGGACAGAAACACTGAAGCTTTCTTT. It encodes CAGDRNTEAFF.

This rearrangement joins TRBV5-4 to TRBJ2-5; 11 bases agree with TRBD2. The germline CDR1 and CDR2 sequences are SGHNT and YYREEE (reference sequence). The CDR3 has 16 amino acids. V lost 1 base to trimming and J lost 4 bases; unmatched junction nucleotides: 6. The DNA for the CDR3 is TGTGCCAGCAGCTTGTTTAGCGGGAGGGTATCAGAGACCCAGTACTTC. Its protein is CASSLFSGRVSETQYF.

The rearrangement joins TRBV7-2 to TRBJ2-3; 9 bases map to TRBD2. This CDR3 contains 18 residues. Germline V gene lookup returns CDR1 SGHTA and CDR2 FQGNSA. The trim removed 3 bases at V and 5 bases at J, leaving 15 bases unmatched. CDR3 protein: CASSFSGSGSGAQDTQYF. CDR3 DNA: TGTGCCAGCAGCTTTTCAGGTAGCGGGAGTGGGGCCCAAGATACGCAGTATTTT. Variable domain in full (rest from reference TRBV7-2 and TRBJ2-3): GAGVSQSPSNKVTEKGKDVELRCDPISGHTALYWYRQSLGQGLEFLIYFQGNSAPDKSGLPSDRFSAERTGGSVSTLTIQRTQQEDSAVYLCASSFSGSGSGAQDTQYFGPGTRLTVL.

DNA for the CDR3: TGTGCCAGCAGCGTAGAAGTTGGGGCGGGTGGCTTGGGACGCACAGATACGCAGTATTTT. Amino acids: CASSVEVGAGGLGRTDTQYF. The rearrangement joins TRBV9 to TRBJ2-3; the D gene could be TRBD1 or TRBD2 (5 bases each). The V and J ends lost 0 bases and 1 base respectively, with 24 bases between them. CDR3 length: 20 amino acids. Germline loops: CDR1 SGDLS, CDR2 YYNGEE.

The chain employs TRBV10-1 and TRBJ2-2, with 10 positions matching TRBD2. The germline gives CDR1 WNHNN, CDR2 SYGVQD (reference sequence). There are 16 residues in the CDR3. V shed 0 bases and J 8 bases; nucleotides not matched to a gene: 6. The CDR3 DNA reads TGCGCCAGCAGTGAGTCGCTAGCGGGAGAGGAGGGGGAGCTGTTTTTT. Residues: CASSESLAGEEGELFF.

Remarks on this clone: The same CDR3 can be traced to other DNA sequences in this sample. The chain is built from TRBV28 and TRBJ1-5; D unresolved. Germline V gives CDR1 MDHEN, CDR2 SYDVKM. The V gene lost 4 bases and the J gene lost 3 bases, with 7 bases spanning the gap. The CDR3 contains 13 residues. The CDR3 coding sequence is TGTGCCAGCAGTTCCCCCCCCAATCAGCCCCAGCATTTT. Amino acid sequence: CASSSPPNQPQHF.

The chain couples TRBV2 to TRBJ2-7; possible D gene TRBD2, 6 bases. CDR1 SNHLY and CDR2 FYNNEI come from the germline V gene. Trimming stripped 7 bases from V and 1 base from J, with 20 bases between. This CDR3 region has 16 residues. The CDR3 loop reads CASMRSGTSESYEQYF. In DNA form, the CDR3 reads TGTGCCAGCATGCGTTCCGGGACTTCCGAGTCCTACGAGCAGTACTTC. The full variable domain, its missing parts supplied by reference TRBV2 and TRBJ2-7, is EPEVTQTPSHQVTQMGQEVILRCVPISNHLYFYWYRQILGQKVEFLVSFYNNEISEKSEIFDDQFSVERPDGSNFTLKIRSTKLEDSAMYFCASMRSGTSESYEQYFGPGTRLTVT.